This T cell receptor beta chain was captured in a study of neurological immune-mediated disorders (dated by TCRdb to 2018 to 2020). Background on the whole study: Of the approximately 34 multiple sclerosis patients, roughly 30 had relapsing-remitting MS and 3 had secondary progressive MS. Each longitudinal HAM/TSP and healthy donor was sampled at 3 time-points spaced at about 3-40 month intervals. Peripheral blood TCR-beta repertoires from patients with HTLV-I-associated myelopathy (HAM/TSP), patients with multiple sclerosis, and healthy controls were compared in the study using UMI-based sequencing. Alongside PBMC samples, the set of some 98 TCR-beta libraries contained longitudinal samples, technical triplicates, and paired CD4+ and CD8+ T-cell subsets that had been sorted. The cohort included approximately 68 subjects: roughly 15 with HAM/TSP, around 34 with multiple sclerosis, and around 20 healthy controls.

Per the germline V gene (reference sequence), DFQATT is the CDR1 and SNEGSKA is the CDR2. There are 13 amino acids in the CDR3, from cysteine to phenylalanine inclusive. Only the CDR3 portion is preserved as DNA: 39 bases, with reading frame beginning at the first base. V and J lose 8 bases and 1 base, and a span of 11 bases separates them. cDNA was synthesized by template-switch 5'RACE using a primer carrying a 10-nucleotide random unique molecular identifier by which each TCR transcript was tagged. Over 160 million TCR-beta sequences, covering 15-18 subjects, were produced in each sequencing run. Total RNA was extracted with the RNeasy kit. Using the KAPA Real-time Library Amplification kit, TCR-beta VDJ regions were amplified with primers for the TCR constant region and the 5'RACE anchor. Sample indexes and Illumina adaptors were added in a first PCR, and a second PCR then increased library yield. After Ampure bead purification, the roughly 650 bp TCR product was size-selected on a 2% E-gel SizeSelection system. Before pooling, library quality was checked on a Bioanalyzer, concentration was measured with Qubit, and libraries were quantified with the Kapa Library Quantification kit. An Illumina HiSeq 2500 was used to sequence the libraries paired-end at 2 x 150 bp. To increase sequence diversity, roughly 25-31% phiX was spiked into each library pool. Regarding the original processing steps: Quality-filtered reads were processed with the UMI-based MiGEC pipeline, which removed over 75% of raw TCR sequences during error correction. VDJ genes were aligned to IMGT germline references, and each clonotype was defined by a unique CDR3 amino acid sequence together with V-J genes. Clonal expansion, Shannon diversity, and CDR3 relatedness (CalcPairwiseDistances, ClusterSamples) were evaluated with VDJtools, and phylogenetic trees were built with CLCbio workbench. Clones with at least 8 unique UMIs were defined as expanded, with this threshold being based on coefficient-of-variation modelling across technical triplicates. The raw public data were reprocessed by TCRdb itself: fastp quality trimming at Q25, MiXCR clonotype calling, in-frame beta chains only. Every CDR3 protein is listed once, alongside the most common genes and DNA of its rows. TCRdb, rather than the study authors, made the V and J calls. The sample table lists approximately 84,000 distinct CDR3 sequences, 4.3% of them with a count of one. 4.5% to 6% of the sample is taken by the ten largest.

Broader findings and caveats from the paper: No association of the MS cluster with clinical or MRI features was observed, and the need for larger cohorts was stated by the authors. No identical CDR3 amino acid sequences were found to be shared among expanded clones across subjects, suggesting that TCR-beta repertoires were private in all groups. TCR clonal expansion was highest in HAM/TSP patients and lowest in MS patients, with MS patients falling below even healthy controls. Repertoires from 18 of 34 MS patients were grouped by phylogenetic analysis into a cluster of related CDR3 sequences, suggesting a possible repertoire-level signature.

This clonotype appeared many times. Its antigen specificity is not known. No qualities accompany the bases; no much larger clone lies one base away. In light of the paper, this sample's time point label describes: longitudinal time-point 3. For the unsorted PBMC libraries, 2 million PBMCs were stored in RNAlater at -80 degrees C until RNA extraction and were used to generate the libraries. Multiple sclerosis patients were enrolled in a US clinical protocol under which disease progression was evaluated by magnetic resonance imaging. Peripheral blood was subjected to Ficoll-Hypaque density gradient centrifugation to isolate PBMCs, which were then cryopreserved in liquid nitrogen.

This receptor was taken from a woman aged 55-69 years with multiple sclerosis. The V gene is TRBV20-1 and the J gene is TRBJ2-2, with the D gene too uncertain to name. Sequences were obtained from PBMCs. The DNA sequence follows: TGCAGTTCACCCAACTGGAACACCGGGGAGCTGTTTTTT. Its translation is CSSPNWNTGELFF.